This is a list of T cell receptor beta chains from one sample in a study of cytomegalovirus exposure and HLA in healthy donors. Clones were sequenced by immunoSEQ multiplex PCR, and TCRdb holds only the in-frame ones, with some missing. This sample carries more than 65,000 clones, 93% of them seen once, and the ten largest clones take 0.55% to 0.75%. Material for sequencing was PBMCs. The receptor set was obtained from a man between 18 and 35 years old in good health and CMV-seronegative. Each CDR3 is given with its conserved first and last residue. The D gene is left open where the match is weak. Rows may omit the clone size; those that give it use once, few, many or a size class.

j_gene,d_gene,abundance,v_gene,len,CDR3nt,CDR3aa
TRBJ1-2,TRBD1,-,TRBV7-2,14,TGTGCCACCGGCCAGGGGGCGAAGGGCTATGGCTACACCTTC,CATGQGAKGYGYTF
TRBJ1-1,-,-,TRBV6-5,14,TGTGCCAGCAGTTACGGGGGGGGGTCTCCTGAAGCTTTCTTT,CASSYGGGSPEAFF
TRBJ1-1,-,-,TRBV7-9,12,TGTGCCAGCAGCTTAAGGGGGACTGAAGCTTTCTTT,CASSLRGTEAFF
TRBJ2-5,TRBD1,-,TRBV5-8,14,TGTGCCAGCAGCTCTGGACAGGGGTGGGAGACCCAGTACTTC,CASSSGQGWETQYF
TRBJ1-1,-,-,TRBV9,12,TGTGCCAGCAGCGACTCGAACACTGAAGCTTTCTTT,CASSDSNTEAFF
TRBJ1-5,TRBD1,-,TRBV7-9,15,TGTGCCAGCAGTATCGGGACAGGGGGAAATCAGCCCCAGCATTTT,CASSIGTGGNQPQHF
TRBJ2-3,TRBD2,-,TRBV4-3,15,TGCGCCAGCAGCCAAGATAGGCTAGCGGGAGATACGCAGTATTTT,CASSQDRLAGDTQYF
TRBJ1-5,-,-,TRBV27,15,TGTGCCAGCAGCCTTTTAGGGGGTGGGCGTCAGCCCCAGCATTTT,CASSLLGGGRQPQHF
TRBJ2-2,TRBD2,-,TRBV28,21,TGTGCCAGCAGCCAGGGCCCCGGGACTAGCGGGAGATACGGATATGCCGGGGAGCTGTTTTTT,CASSQGPGTSGRYGYAGELFF
TRBJ2-7,TRBD1,-,TRBV18,15,TGTGCCAGCTCCCCTGGGACAGGGGGCTCGGAAGAGCAGTACTTC,CASSPGTGGSEEQYF
TRBJ1-2,TRBD1,few,TRBV30,12,TGTGCCTGGAGTGTGGGGACAGGGGAAGGCACCTTC,CAWSVGTGEGTF
TRBJ2-1,-,once,TRBV7-9,13,TGTGCCAGCAGCTCCTCCCCGGGTCTTGCCCAGTTCTTC,CASSSSPGLAQFF
TRBJ1-1,-,-,TRBV21-1,15,TGTGCCAGCAGCAAAGGAAACAGGGATAACACTGAAGCTTTCTTT,CASSKGNRDNTEAFF
TRBJ2-7,TRBD1,-,TRBV11-3,15,TGTGCCAGCAGCTTAGCGGCCGGGACAGGGGACGAGCAGTACTTC,CASSLAAGTGDEQYF
TRBJ1-2,-,few,TRBV11-1,14,TGTGCCAGCAGCCGGAGTCGGGGGGATGATGGCTACACCTTC,CASSRSRGDDGYTF
TRBJ1-1,-,-,TRBV7-2,13,TGTGCCAGCAGCTTAGGGAGGACGGCTGAAGCTTTCTTT,CASSLGRTAEAFF
TRBJ2-7,TRBD1,-,TRBV19,15,TGTGCCAGTAGTGAGTCCGGGACAGCGACGGGTGCACAGTACTTC,CASSESGTATGAQYF
TRBJ1-1,TRBD1,few,TRBV29-1,13,TGCAGCGTTGGTGCAGGGGGAAGTCGGGGGGCTTTCTTT,CSVGAGGSRGAFF
TRBJ2-5,TRBD2,-,TRBV7-2,17,TGTGCCAGCAGCGTCGGCCTCGACGTACTAGCGACAGAGACCCAGTACTTC,CASSVGLDVLATETQYF
TRBJ1-1,TRBD1,-,TRBV29-1,14,TGCAGCGTCCACCGACAGGGGATGAACACTGAAGCTTTCTTT,CSVHRQGMNTEAFF
TRBJ2-7,-,-,TRBV29-1,13,TGCAGCGTTGAGAAGAGGGACTCCTACGAGCAGTACTTC,CSVEKRDSYEQYF
TRBJ1-1,TRBD1,-,TRBV7-9,15,TGTGCCAGCAGCGAGGAGACAGGGGGCTTCACTGAAGCTTTCTTT,CASSEETGGFTEAFF
TRBJ1-4,-,-,TRBV30,13,TGTGCCTGGAGTTCCCCCGGGGGGGGAAAACTGTTTTTT,CAWSSPGGGKLFF
TRBJ1-3,TRBD1,-,TRBV6-6,14,TGTGCCACCTTCGGACAGGTTGGGGGAAACACCATATATTTT,CATFGQVGGNTIYF
TRBJ2-1,-,-,TRBV15,15,TGTGCCACCAGCAGAGATCTGGGCAGGGGCAATGAGCAGTTCTTC,CATSRDLGRGNEQFF
TRBJ2-5,TRBD2,-,TRBV6-1,17,TGTGCCAGCAGTGAAGTCGGGCTAGCGGGATGGTTCGAGACCCAGTACTTC,CASSEVGLAGWFETQYF
TRBJ2-7,TRBD1,-,TRBV25-1,14,TGTGCCAGCTATCCCGGACAGGGAAGCTACGAGCAGTACTTC,CASYPGQGSYEQYF
TRBJ2-7,-,-,TRBV5-1,13,TGCGCCAGCAGCGCCCCGGCGGACTACGAGCAGTACTTC,CASSAPADYEQYF
TRBJ1-3,-,-,TRBV7-8,14,TGTGCCAGCAGCTTAGTTCCAGGCGGAAACACCATATATTTT,CASSLVPGGNTIYF
TRBJ2-3,TRBD1,-,TRBV6-6,14,TGTGCCAGCACTCGACAGGGTTTAACAGATACGCAGTATTTT,CASTRQGLTDTQYF
TRBJ1-3,-,-,TRBV29-1,12,TGCAGCGTTGGTTTCAATGGAAACACCATATATTTT,CSVGFNGNTIYF
TRBJ1-2,-,-,TRBV30,14,TGTGCCTGGAGTTACCGGAGGCGGGCCTGGGGCTACACCTTC,CAWSYRRRAWGYTF
TRBJ1-1,TRBD1,once,TRBV5-1,14,TGCGCCAGCAGCGTAGGGACAGGGCGCACTGAAGCTTTCTTT,CASSVGTGRTEAFF
TRBJ1-1,-,once,TRBV10-3,14,TGTGCCATCAGTGAGGGGCCCGGGAACACTGAAGCTTTCTTT,CAISEGPGNTEAFF
TRBJ1-1,-,-,TRBV5-1,14,TGCGCCAGCAGCTCGCAAGCGGGAAGCACTGAAGCTTTCTTT,CASSSQAGSTEAFF
TRBJ1-6,-,-,TRBV7-6,19,TGTGCCAGCAGCTTAGAAGCAGGCCGAGAGAGCTCCTATAATTCACCCCTCCACTTT,CASSLEAGRESSYNSPLHF
TRBJ1-1,-,-,TRBV15,13,TGTGCCACCAGAAAACAGGGGAACACTGAAGCTTTCTTT,CATRKQGNTEAFF
TRBJ2-2,-,once,TRBV6-5,11,TGTGCCAGCACTGTTACCGGGGAGCTGTTTTTT,CASTVTGELFF
TRBJ2-7,-,few,TRBV4-1,13,TGCGCCAGCAGCCAAGGGAGCTCCTACGAGCAGTACTTC,CASSQGSSYEQYF
TRBJ2-5,TRBD2,-,TRBV27,17,TGTGCCAGCAGAAGACTAGCGGGAGAAGCATTACTAGAGACCCAGTACTTC,CASRRLAGEALLETQYF
TRBJ2-7,TRBD2,-,TRBV5-6,17,TGTGCCAGCAGCCGGACTAGCGGGAGGGCCCTCGGTTACGAGCAGTACTTC,CASSRTSGRALGYEQYF
TRBJ2-7,-,-,TRBV4-1,17,TGCGCCAGCAGCGACATAGGCCAGGGGAAGGGCTCCTACGAGCAGTACTTC,CASSDIGQGKGSYEQYF
TRBJ2-3,-,-,TRBV11-3,15,TGTGCCAGCAGCGACTCGATGGGTAGCACAGATACGCAGTATTTT,CASSDSMGSTDTQYF
TRBJ1-1,TRBD1,-,TRBV7-9,13,TGTGCCAGCAGCCGACAGGGGTTATCTGAAGCTTTCTTT,CASSRQGLSEAFF
TRBJ2-1,TRBD2,-,TRBV19,15,TGTGCCAGTAGCATTAGCGGGGACTCCTACAATGAGCAGTTCTTC,CASSISGDSYNEQFF
TRBJ1-4,TRBD1,once,TRBV18,18,TGTGCCAGCTCACTCCCCAGACAGGGGAGCTCTCGAAGTGAAAAACTGTTTTTT,CASSLPRQGSSRSEKLFF
TRBJ2-5,-,many,TRBV27,14,TGTGCCAGCAGTTATGTAGGGGACCAAGAGACCCAGTACTTC,CASSYVGDQETQYF
TRBJ2-5,TRBD2,once,TRBV7-9,14,TGTGCCAGCAGCCGGACTAGCGGCCGGGAGACCCAGTACTTC,CASSRTSGRETQYF